These 6 T cell receptor beta chains came from one sample sequenced in a study of OX40 agonist ivuxolimab in advanced cancers. Using immunoSEQ multiplex PCR, the repertoire was profiled, and TCRdb retains in-frame clones only, with some absent. The sample has tens of thousands of clones, around 80% seen once. The source was CD4+ or CD8+ T cells sorted from blood, collected in a trial of the OX40 agonist ivuxolimab. The receptors were gathered from an adult with an advanced solid tumor such as melanoma, head and neck, liver or kidney cancer.

V and J are TRBV5-1 and TRBJ2-2; 7 bases line up with TRBD1. Germline V gene data show CDR1 as SGHRS and CDR2 as YFSETQ. This CDR3 has 15 residues. Germline trimming cut 7 bases from V and 2 bases from J; bases unmatched to any gene: 8. The CDR3 coding sequence is TGCGCCAGCCGTTCAGGGGGTTCAAACACCGGGGAGCTGTTTTTT. It codes for CASRSGGSNTGELFF.

The chain carries TRBV2 and TRBJ2-5; D unresolved. This CDR3 comprises 14 residues. Between the trimmed V and J ends, which lost 3 bases and 1 base, there was a span of 9 bases. The germline gives CDR1 SNHLY, CDR2 FYNNEI. CDR3 sequence reads: CASSDGRSQETQYF. The CDR3 nucleotides read TGTGCCAGCAGTGACGGCAGAAGCCAAGAGACCCAGTACTTC.

V gene TRBV27 combines with J gene TRBJ2-7, with 7 positions matching TRBD2. The CDR3 length is 17 residues. J lost 0 bases, V lost 1 base, and 9 bases had no gene match. Germline V gene data show CDR1 as MNHEY and CDR2 as SMNVEV (reference sequence). CDR3 DNA sequence: TGTGCCAGCAGTTTATGGGGTAGCGGGTCTGTCTCCTACGAGCAGTACTTC. Translated: CASSLWGSGSVSYEQYF.

The gene calls are TRBV7-2 and TRBJ2-3; TRBD1 matches at 8 bases. V lost 2 bases to trimming and J lost 5 bases; unmatched junction nucleotides: 3. Germline CDR1 is SGHTA and CDR2 is FQGNSA. This CDR3 is 14 amino acids long. CDR3 sequence: CASSLLQGGDTQYF. The CDR3, as DNA: TGTGCCAGCAGCTTACTACAGGGGGGAGATACGCAGTATTTT.

The chain couples TRBV6-5 to TRBJ1-6; 11 bases match TRBD1. CDR3 length: 14 amino acids. The trim removed 7 bases at V and 7 bases at J, leaving 3 bases unmatched. CDR1 is MNHEY, CDR2 SVGAGI, per germline. The CDR3 region is CASTWTGGNSPLHF. In DNA, the CDR3 is TGTGCCAGCACCTGGACAGGGGGCAATTCACCCCTCCACTTT.

The chain uses TRBV9 and TRBJ1-2; 8 nucleotides align to TRBD1. Germline V gene lookup returns CDR1 SGDLS and CDR2 YYNGEE. After removal of 3 bases from V and 0 bases from J, the junction contained 13 bases not matched to a gene. The CDR3 totals 18 residues. The CDR3: CASSARQGAQGANYGYTF. The CDR3 coding sequence is TGTGCCAGCAGCGCAAGGCAGGGGGCGCAGGGGGCTAACTATGGCTACACCTTC. The complete variable domain, with remaining parts taken from reference TRBV9 and TRBJ1-2, reads DSGVTQTPKHLITATGQRVTLRCSPRSGDLSVYWYQQSLDQGLQFLIQYYNGEERAKGNILERFSAQQFPDLHSELNLSSLELGDSALYFCASSARQGAQGANYGYTFGSGTRLTVV.